Described below is a single T cell receptor (beta chain) sequence and its context. This specimen comes from a study of CD8 T cells in Susac syndrome. Germline CDR1 SGHTA, CDR2 FQGTGA. V was trimmed by 0 bases and J by 1 base, leaving 9 bases between them. The CDR3 is made up of 16 amino acids. Negative isolation was used for CD8+ and CD4+ T cells and FACS enrichment for TEMRA cells. Random hexamers were used to reverse transcribe an amount of about 0.5 to 1 ug RNA. TCRdb re-called the immunoSEQ multiplex PCR reads through MiXCR, storing one row per CDR3 protein. Altogether roughly 200,000 distinct CDR3 sequences are present, about 91% being singletons, with the ten largest covering about 0.1%.

The genes are TRBV7-3 and TRBJ2-2; tentatively, D is TRBD1 (6 bases). This TCR came from a human donor with Susac syndrome. Sequenced input: CD4+ T cells from PBMCs. CDR3 residues: CASSLTQTGNTGELFF. The CDR3 DNA sequence: TGTGCCAGCAGCTTAACCCAGACAGGGAACACCGGGGAGCTGTTTTTT.